The 10 T cell receptor beta chains below come from one sample, sequenced in a study of Graves' ophthalmopathy and Graves' hyperthyroidism. RNA transcripts yielded amplified TCR beta CDR3 regions. The authors performed first-round RT-PCR with HTBI primers and then a second-round multiplex PCR. Using its own MiXCR run on the multiplex PCR reads, TCRdb lists one record per CDR3 protein. Among hundreds of thousands of distinct CDR3 sequences listed, 15% to 19% were seen once. Sequencing used peripheral blood. All receptors derive from a woman under 30 with stable Graves' hyperthyroidism.

This clonotype has at least ten counts. The chain recombines TRBV6-2 or TRBV6-3 with TRBJ1-3; D uncertain. The germline gives CDR1 MNHEY, CDR2 SVGEGT. This CDR3 comprises 14 residues. V gave up 8 bases and J gave up 0 bases, with 11 bases separating them. This chain's CDR3 is CASQNQVSGNTIYF. The CDR3 nucleotides are TGTGCCAGCCAGAATCAGGTCTCTGGAAACACCATATATTTT.

This clonotype was recorded many times. The rearrangement uses TRBV25-1 and TRBJ2-5; TRBD2 might be the D (7 bases). The CDR3 loop spans 14 amino acids. Germline V gene data show CDR1 as MGHDK and CDR2 as SYGVNS. V gave up 1 base and J gave up 5 bases, with 11 bases separating them. The CDR3: CASSESAGAETQYF. CDR3 in DNA: TGTGCCAGCAGTGAATCTGCGGGGGCGGAGACCCAGTACTTC. Filled out from reference TRBV25-1 and TRBJ2-5, the complete variable domain reads EADIYQTPRYLVIGTGKKITLECSQTMGHDKMYWYQQDPGMELHLIHYSYGVNSTEKGDLSSESTVSRIRTEHFPLTLESARPSHTSQYLCASSESAGAETQYFGPGTRLLVL.

To note about this clonotype: A much more abundant neighbour one base away suggests this may be a read error. The chain combines TRBV12-3 or TRBV12-4 with TRBJ2-5; D is tentatively TRBD1 or TRBD2 (5 bases each). This CDR3 spans 14 amino acids. In DNA, the CDR3 is TGTGCCAGCAGTTTGGGCGGTCCCCAAGGGACCAAGTACTTC. Its translation is CASSLGGPQGTKYF.

The chain has TRBV2 and TRBJ2-5; 10 bases map to TRBD2. Trimming removed 11 bases from V and 2 bases from J; junction bases left unmatched: 14. Germline V gives CDR1 SNHLY, CDR2 FYNNEI. The CDR3 runs to 16 residues. The DNA of the CDR3 is TGTGCCTGCCCCATTGGGACTAGCGCGCTTCAAGAGACCCAGTACTTC. Its translation: CACPIGTSALQETQYF.

This clonotype was seen ten or more times. V usage is TRBV11-2 and J usage is TRBJ1-2; tentatively, D is TRBD1 (5 bases). The ends were cut back, 6 bases at V and 1 base at J, with 21 bases in the middle. Germline CDR1 is SGHAT and CDR2 is FQNNGV. The CDR3 spans 17 residues. The CDR3 spells CASSSSPRGHFNYGYTF. The CDR3 DNA follows: TGTGCCAGCAGTTCTAGTCCCAGAGGACACTTTAACTATGGCTACACCTTC.

The gene calls are TRBV28 and TRBJ2-7; D is ambiguous. The CDR3 covers 11 residues. Germline assignment: CDR1 MDHEN and CDR2 SYDVKM. Trimming removed 6 bases from V and 4 bases from J, with 7 bases in between. The CDR3 nucleotides are TGTGCCAGCAGATTCCAGTACGAGCAGTACTTC. This gives the protein CASRFQYEQYF.

The chain recombines TRBV2 with TRBJ1-1; unclear D gene. CDR3 length equals 12 residues. V gave up 5 bases and J gave up 5 bases, with 9 bases separating them. In germline, CDR1 is SNHLY, CDR2 FYNNEI. This chain's CDR3 is CASSPLVTEAFF. The CDR3, as DNA: TGTGCCAGCAGTCCCCTCGTTACTGAAGCTTTCTTT.

This clonotype has ten or more counts. The gene calls are TRBV11-2 and TRBJ1-5, with D uncertain. Germline CDR1 is SGHAT and CDR2 is FQNNGV. The CDR3 sequence is 13 residues long. Trimming took 1 base from V and 7 from J, leaving 8 bases between them. CDR3 nucleotides: TGTGCCAGCAGCTTAGCGTCGGGCCAGCCCCAGCATTTT. Translated: CASSLASGQPQHF.

At least ten counts were recorded for this clonotype. The genes are TRBV6-5 and TRBJ2-3; D unresolved. CDR1 is MNHEY and CDR2 is SVGAGI in the germline V gene. CDR3 length: 13 residues. Deletions cut 4 bases from V and 6 bases from J, with 11 bases between. In DNA, the CDR3 is TGTGCCAGCAGTTCCATGCGGTCGGATACGCAGTATTTT. Translating it yields CASSSMRSDTQYF.

This clonotype was seen at least ten times. The CDR3 sequence is CASSSRAQETQYF. The CDR3 DNA sequence: TGTGCCAGCAGCTCCAGGGCCCAGGAGACCCAGTACTTC. The rearrangement uses TRBV7-3 and TRBJ2-5, with D maybe TRBD1 (5 bases). The germline V and J ends were trimmed by 4 bases and 5 bases, with 11 bases remaining between them. CDR3 length: 13 residues. Germline CDR1 and CDR2: SGHTA and FQGTGA.